Included here is one T cell receptor beta chain sequence, with context. The CDR3 length is 14 residues. Germline V gene lookup returns CDR1 SGHTA and CDR2 FQGNSA. The V end was cut by 3 bases, the J end by 4 bases, with 12 bases between. The sample comes from a study of Ad26.COV2.S vaccination and SARS-CoV-2 variants. Stated treatment: 15 to 20 received Ad26.COV2.S at low or high dose, single or two shots; about 5 received placebo; per-sample allocation not given. The samples were gathered on day 63 after the first injection of vaccine or placebo. Vaccination used an Ad26 vector expressing Wuhan-strain SARS-CoV-2 spike. Here immunoSEQ multiplex PCR was the method, and the copy in TCRdb shows in-frame clones only, minus some. The table includes fewer than 900,000 clones, around 90% detected once.

Sequencing used peripheral blood, obtained in a trial of Ad26.COV2.S vaccine versus placebo. The source is a person between 18 and 60 years old who received the Ad26.COV2.S COVID-19 vaccine or a placebo. The V and J genes are TRBV7-2 and TRBJ1-2, with D possibly matching TRBD1 (5 bases). The CDR3 DNA follows: TGTGCCAGCAGCTTTGGGTCTGGGGGCTATGGCTACACCTTC. Its protein is CASSFGSGGYGYTF.